Listed below are T cell receptor beta chains from one sample, sequenced in a study of CD8+CD57+ T cells in acquired aplastic anemia. MiXCR, run by TCRdb on the reads, gives a single entry per CDR3 protein. This sample yields a few hundred thousand distinct CDR3 sequences, of which roughly 50% are seen a single time; approximately 20% belongs to the top ten. Source material: sorted CD4+, CD8+, or CD8+CD57+ T cells (not recorded which) from PBMCs. Every receptor here comes from a human donor with aplastic anemia. Each CDR3 is given with its conserved first and last residue. The D gene is left open where the match is weak. A clone size is listed for some rows: how often the clone was seen (once, few, many), or a class if it is expanded.

d_gene,v_gene,j_gene,abundance,CDR3aa,CDR3nt
TRBD1,TRBV5-5,TRBJ2-7,NA,CASSLWGQGGYEQYF,TGTGCCAGCAGCTTGTGGGGACAGGGGGGGTACGAGCAGTACTTC
NA,TRBV7-9,TRBJ1-6,many,CASSPSYNSPLHF,TGTGCCAGCAGCCCTAGTTATAATTCACCCCTCCACTTT
NA,TRBV20-1,TRBJ2-7,NA,CSARDGTDDSHEQYF,TGCAGTGCTAGAGATGGGACCGACGACAGCCACGAGCAGTACTTC
NA,TRBV4-1,TRBJ1-2,many,CASSQTSGFYGYTF,TGCGCCAGCAGCCAGACTAGCGGGTTCTATGGCTACACCTTC
NA,TRBV29-1,TRBJ1-2,NA,CSVGIGKGYTF,TGCAGCGTTGGGATCGGTAAAGGCTACACCTTC
NA,TRBV29-1,TRBJ1-6,many,CSVGGDSESPLHF,TGCAGCGTTGGGGGGGATTCGGAATCACCCCTCCACTTT
NA,TRBV5-1,TRBJ2-7,NA,CASSLILGSVYEQYF,TGCGCCAGCAGCTTGATTCTGGGTAGTGTCTACGAGCAGTACTTC
TRBD1,TRBV19,TRBJ1-3,many,CASSSSRTGSGNTIYF,TGTGCCAGTAGTAGCTCCCGGACAGGCTCTGGAAACACCATATATTTT
NA,TRBV11-2,TRBJ2-1,NA,CASSLETGLSLSNEQFF,TGTGCCAGCAGCCTGGAAACAGGGTTAAGTTTAAGCAATGAGCAGTTCTTC
TRBD1,TRBV20-1,TRBJ1-1,many,CSALLAGGHSSAFF,TGCAGTGCATTGTTGGCAGGGGGACACTCATCGGCTTTCTTT
TRBD2,TRBV29-1,TRBJ2-7,NA,CSFSGGSSYEQYF,TGCAGCTTCTCGGGGGGGAGCTCCTACGAGCAGTACTTC
TRBD1,TRBV15,TRBJ2-7,NA,CATSRDRGPYEQYF,TGTGCCACCAGCAGAGACAGGGGGCCCTACGAGCAGTACTTC
TRBD1,TRBV10-3,TRBJ1-6,NA,CAISGTGPYNSPLHF,TGTGCCATCAGCGGGACAGGGCCCTATAATTCACCCCTCCACTTT
TRBD1,TRBV5-1,TRBJ1-1,NA,CASSVGTGLKPEAFF,TGCGCCAGCAGCGTGGGGACAGGCCTCAAACCTGAAGCTTTCTTT
TRBD2,TRBV7-2,TRBJ2-3,many,CASSLTGTSGGRTDTQYF,TGTGCCAGCAGCTTAACCGGGACTAGCGGGGGGCGCACAGATACGCAGTATTTT
NA,TRBV20-1,TRBJ2-1,NA,CSAREALGGNEQFF,TGCAGTGCTAGGGAAGCATTAGGGGGCAATGAGCAGTTCTTC
NA,TRBV3-1,TRBJ1-3,NA,CASSQVHSGSGNTIYF,TGTGCCAGCAGCCAAGTGCACTCGGGCTCTGGAAACACCATATATTTT
TRBD1,TRBV19,TRBJ1-6,NA,CASSSNPGQGPVDSPLHF,TGTGCCAGTAGTAGCAATCCGGGACAGGGACCTGTCGATTCACCCCTCCACTTT
NA,TRBV9,TRBJ2-1,few,CASSLRRGETYNEQFF,TGTGCCAGCAGCCTACGACGAGGAGAGACTTACAATGAGCAGTTCTTC
TRBD2,TRBV9,TRBJ2-4,NA,CASSVDAGGQNIQYF,TGTGCCAGCAGCGTAGACGCGGGGGGGCAAAACATTCAGTACTTC
NA,TRBV12-3/TRBV12-4,TRBJ1-1,NA,CASSFSGRRTEAFF,TGTGCCAGCAGTTTTTCGGGGCGGCGGACTGAAGCTTTCTTT
NA,TRBV6-1,TRBJ2-7,many,CASSDEGWENEQYF,TGTGCCAGCAGTGATGAGGGATGGGAAAACGAGCAGTACTTC
TRBD2,TRBV13,TRBJ2-1,few,CASSSISGGSYNEQFF,TGTGCCAGCTCATCTATTAGCGGGGGTAGCTACAATGAGCAGTTCTTC
TRBD1,TRBV15,TRBJ1-5,NA,CATGRGQLEPQHF,TGTGCCACCGGTAGGGGACAGTTGGAGCCCCAGCATTTT
NA,TRBV29-1,TRBJ1-3,many,CSVAGAGNTIYF,TGCAGCGTTGCTGGGGCTGGAAACACCATATATTTT
NA,TRBV20-1,TRBJ1-1,many,CSAPTGGGNTEAFF,TGCAGTGCCCCTACTGGAGGAGGGAACACTGAAGCTTTCTTT
NA,TRBV7-3,TRBJ2-7,NA,CASSLGPGGSSYEQYF,TGTGCCAGCAGCTTGGGGCCGGGTGGGTCATCCTACGAGCAGTACTTC
NA,TRBV6-7,TRBJ1-5,NA,CASLTGAQPQHF,TGTGCCAGCCTGACGGGGGCACAGCCCCAGCATTTT
NA,TRBV12-3/TRBV12-4,TRBJ2-7,NA,CASSNNRVYEQYF,TGTGCCAGCAGCAATAACAGGGTATACGAGCAGTACTTC
NA,TRBV28,TRBJ2-7,few,CASRSTGNEQYF,TGTGCCAGCAGATCCACAGGGAACGAGCAGTACTTC
NA,TRBV6-2/TRBV6-3,TRBJ1-1,few,CASTSLGDGLVSAEAFF,TGTGCCAGCACCTCCTTAGGGGACGGGCTCGTCAGCGCTGAAGCTTTCTTT
NA,TRBV6-6,TRBJ2-7,many,CASSYSGGREYNEQYF,TGTGCCAGCAGTTACTCGGGAGGCAGGGAGTATAACGAGCAGTACTTC
NA,TRBV6-1,TRBJ1-1,many,CASKRTDTEAFF,TGTGCCAGCAAACGGACAGACACTGAAGCTTTCTTT
NA,TRBV7-2,TRBJ2-5,NA,CASSVTRLETQYF,TGTGCCAGCAGCGTGACTCGTCTTGAGACCCAGTACTTC
NA,TRBV2,TRBJ1-5,many,CASRMGQGSNQPQHF,TGTGCCAGCAGAATGGGGCAGGGCTCCAATCAGCCCCAGCATTTT
NA,TRBV10-3,TRBJ1-2,NA,CAISVSQGGYTF,TGTGCCATCAGTGTTTCCCAGGGTGGCTACACCTTC
TRBD1,TRBV9,TRBJ1-1,many,CASSVGQGSGAFF,TGTGCCAGCAGCGTGGGACAGGGGAGTGGAGCTTTCTTT
NA,TRBV20-1,TRBJ2-1,NA,CSASSRDSGEQFF,TGCAGTGCTTCCTCCCGGGACTCCGGAGAGCAGTTCTTC
TRBD2,TRBV9,TRBJ2-5,NA,CASSKRGLAGGFGVQYF,TGTGCCAGCAGCAAGAGGGGACTAGCGGGGGGTTTTGGTGTCCAGTACTTC
TRBD1,TRBV9,TRBJ2-4,many,CASTPGTGNIQYF,TGTGCCAGCACCCCTGGGACAGGGAACATTCAGTACTTC